These T cell receptor beta chains were read from a single sample in a study of neoadjuvant anti-PD-1 for oral cavity cancer. TCRdb's table, derived via immunoSEQ multiplex PCR, lists solely in-frame clones and lacks some. The table records about 14,000 clones, 75% of them present only once. The source material was PBMCs, sampled after nivolumab (anti-PD-1) treatment. The receptors stem from a person aged 40 to 85 with oral cavity squamous cell carcinoma. CDR3s include the opening cysteine and the closing phenylalanine or tryptophan. A D gene is named only where the DNA matches it firmly. Only part of the rows carry a size: once, few, many, or a class if the clone is expanded.

clone size,D gene,J gene,V gene,CDR3 protein,CDR3 DNA
few,TRBD2,TRBJ2-1,TRBV29-1,CSVALAGGGNEQFF,TGCAGCGTCGCTCTAGCGGGAGGAGGCAATGAGCAGTTCTTC
few,.,TRBJ1-2,TRBV30,CAWSVVAANYGYTF,TGTGCCTGGAGTGTGGTGGCAGCTAACTATGGCTACACCTTC
.,.,TRBJ1-4,TRBV7-9,CASSPSRMATNEKLFF,TGTGCCAGCAGCCCCTCCCGAATGGCAACTAATGAAAAACTGTTTTTT
.,.,TRBJ2-1,TRBV6-1,CASRILKTSNEQFF,TGTGCCAGCAGGATCCTCAAGACGTCCAATGAGCAGTTCTTC
.,.,TRBJ2-4,TRBV6-1,CASSARQTLAKNIQYF,TGTGCCAGCAGTGCGAGACAAACGTTAGCCAAAAACATTCAGTACTTC
.,TRBD1,TRBJ2-5,TRBV7-2,CASSRDSQETQYF,TGTGCCAGCAGCCGGGACAGCCAAGAGACCCAGTACTTC
.,TRBD2,TRBJ2-3,TRBV10-2,CASSDTSGRAGWGQYF,TGCGCCAGCAGTGATACCAGCGGGAGGGCTGGATGGGGGCAGTATTTT
.,.,TRBJ2-7,TRBV6-5,CASRPHRDLYEQYF,TGTGCCAGCAGGCCACACCGGGACCTCTACGAGCAGTACTTC
.,.,TRBJ1-1,TRBV7-9,CASSTQGNTEAFF,TGTGCCAGCAGTACACAGGGGAACACTGAAGCTTTCTTT
few,.,TRBJ1-1,TRBV9,CASTRDTEAFF,TGTGCCAGCACCCGGGACACTGAAGCTTTCTTT
.,.,TRBJ2-2,TRBV28,CASGTMNTGELFF,TGTGCGAGTGGGACAATGAACACCGGGGAGCTGTTTTTT
.,.,TRBJ1-4,TRBV9,CASSVAHGRVGEKLFF,TGTGCCAGCAGCGTAGCCCATGGCAGGGTAGGCGAAAAACTGTTTTTT
once,TRBD1,TRBJ1-4,TRBV2,CASGEQGAGEKLFF,TGTGCCAGCGGGGAACAGGGGGCCGGTGAAAAACTGTTTTTT
.,.,TRBJ2-1,TRBV7-2,CASSSGYGQGRGEQFF,TGTGCCAGCAGCTCAGGATATGGGCAGGGGCGAGGGGAGCAGTTCTTC
.,TRBD2,TRBJ2-3,TRBV7-3,CASSLSGGRADTQYF,TGTGCCAGCAGCTTATCGGGCGGGAGGGCAGATACGCAGTATTTT